These T cell receptor beta chains were read from a single sample in a study of cytomegalovirus exposure and HLA in healthy donors. Libraries were prepared by immunoSEQ multiplex PCR; TCRdb keeps only in-frame clonotypes and omits some of them. This sample has around 100,000 clones, with roughly 75% found just once. Sequencing was performed on PBMCs. These receptors originate from a young woman in good health and CMV-seropositive. CDR3s include the opening cysteine and the closing phenylalanine or tryptophan. Fields, in order: CDR3 length, D gene, V gene, clone size, J gene, CDR3 DNA, CDR3 protein. The D gene is left open where the match is weak. Expanded clones get a size class; other rows say once, few or many, or leave the size out.

CDR3 length: 14
D gene: TRBD2
V gene: TRBV7-3
clone size: NA
J gene: TRBJ2-1
CDR3 DNA: TGTGCCAGCAGCTTTAGCGGGAGCTACAATGAGCAGTTCTTC
CDR3 protein: CASSFSGSYNEQFF

CDR3 length: 17
D gene: TRBD1
V gene: TRBV5-1
clone size: NA
J gene: TRBJ2-6
CDR3 DNA: TGCGCCAGCAGCGGGGGACAGGGGCCCTCTGGGGCCAACGTCCTGACTTTC
CDR3 protein: CASSGGQGPSGANVLTF

CDR3 length: 13
D gene: NA
V gene: TRBV11-3
clone size: NA
J gene: TRBJ2-7
CDR3 DNA: TGTGCCAGCAGCTCCCCCCTCGGTTCCGAGCAGTACTTC
CDR3 protein: CASSSPLGSEQYF

CDR3 length: 13
D gene: NA
V gene: TRBV29-1
clone size: NA
J gene: TRBJ2-7
CDR3 DNA: TGCAGCGTTGTATTCCCTGGGGGCCACGAGCAGTACTTC
CDR3 protein: CSVVFPGGHEQYF

CDR3 length: 12
D gene: NA
V gene: TRBV4-2
clone size: NA
J gene: TRBJ2-7
CDR3 DNA: TGTGCCAGCAGCTCGTACAGGGACGAGCAGTACTTC
CDR3 protein: CASSSYRDEQYF

CDR3 length: 13
D gene: NA
V gene: TRBV18
clone size: NA
J gene: TRBJ2-5
CDR3 DNA: TGTGCCAGCTCCTCTGGCCAGGGAGAGACCCAGTACTTC
CDR3 protein: CASSSGQGETQYF

CDR3 length: 16
D gene: NA
V gene: TRBV27
clone size: few
J gene: TRBJ2-1
CDR3 DNA: TGTGCCAGCACCACCTCGGGAGTAGAATCCTACAATGAGCAGTTCTTC
CDR3 protein: CASTTSGVESYNEQFF

CDR3 length: 15
D gene: TRBD1
V gene: TRBV27
clone size: NA
J gene: TRBJ1-5
CDR3 DNA: TGTGCCAGCAGCCCCCAGGGGGCTTCAAATCAGCCCCAGCATTTT
CDR3 protein: CASSPQGASNQPQHF

CDR3 length: 14
D gene: NA
V gene: TRBV27
clone size: NA
J gene: TRBJ1-1
CDR3 DNA: TGTGCCAGCAGTTTAGTGGCCAGAAACACTGAAGCTTTCTTT
CDR3 protein: CASSLVARNTEAFF

CDR3 length: 16
D gene: NA
V gene: TRBV13
clone size: NA
J gene: TRBJ2-7
CDR3 DNA: TGTGCCAGCAGCTTAGTGAGTCCAACCCCCTCCTACGAGCAGTACTTC
CDR3 protein: CASSLVSPTPSYEQYF

CDR3 length: 14
D gene: NA
V gene: TRBV6-1
clone size: NA
J gene: TRBJ2-7
CDR3 DNA: TGTGCCAGCAGTGAAGTTTCAGGGGCCTACGAGCAGTACTTC
CDR3 protein: CASSEVSGAYEQYF

CDR3 length: 13
D gene: NA
V gene: TRBV6-6
clone size: NA
J gene: TRBJ1-1
CDR3 DNA: TGTGCCAGCAGTTACTGGAGGGACACTGAAGCTTTCTTT
CDR3 protein: CASSYWRDTEAFF

CDR3 length: 15
D gene: TRBD2
V gene: TRBV6-1
clone size: NA
J gene: TRBJ2-1
CDR3 DNA: TGTGCCAGCAGTGAAGGGACTAGCGGGAGCAATGAGCAGTTCTTC
CDR3 protein: CASSEGTSGSNEQFF

CDR3 length: 15
D gene: NA
V gene: TRBV10-3
clone size: NA
J gene: TRBJ2-2
CDR3 DNA: TGTGCCATCAGCTTTGGACTGGTTAACACCGGGGAGCTGTTTTTT
CDR3 protein: CAISFGLVNTGELFF

CDR3 length: 16
D gene: TRBD2
V gene: TRBV9
clone size: NA
J gene: TRBJ2-5
CDR3 DNA: TGTGCCAGCAGCGTGGGGACTAGCGGGGGTCAAGAGACCCAGTACTTC
CDR3 protein: CASSVGTSGGQETQYF

CDR3 length: 15
D gene: TRBD2
V gene: TRBV9
clone size: few
J gene: TRBJ2-1
CDR3 DNA: TGTGCCAGCAGCGTTGGGCTAGCGGATTACAATGAGCAGTTCTTC
CDR3 protein: CASSVGLADYNEQFF

CDR3 length: 13
D gene: NA
V gene: TRBV27
clone size: few
J gene: TRBJ2-2
CDR3 DNA: TGTGCCAGCTCCTATCGGGGGATCGGGGAGCTGTTTTTT
CDR3 protein: CASSYRGIGELFF

CDR3 length: 11
D gene: TRBD1
V gene: TRBV28
clone size: few
J gene: TRBJ2-7
CDR3 DNA: TGTGCCACCGGGACAGACTACGAGCAGTACTTC
CDR3 protein: CATGTDYEQYF

CDR3 length: 13
D gene: NA
V gene: TRBV5-1
clone size: NA
J gene: TRBJ2-5
CDR3 DNA: TGCGCCAGCAGCTTATCCGGGTCCGAGACCCAGTACTTC
CDR3 protein: CASSLSGSETQYF

CDR3 length: 16
D gene: NA
V gene: TRBV4-3
clone size: few
J gene: TRBJ2-5
CDR3 DNA: TGCGCCAGCAGCCAAGTGGGGGCTACCGGTGTGGAGACCCAGTACTTC
CDR3 protein: CASSQVGATGVETQYF

CDR3 length: 11
D gene: TRBD1
V gene: TRBV5-1
clone size: NA
J gene: TRBJ2-5
CDR3 DNA: TGCGCCAGCAGCTTGGGACAGGGTTTGTACTTC
CDR3 protein: CASSLGQGLYF

CDR3 length: 16
D gene: NA
V gene: TRBV7-8
clone size: NA
J gene: TRBJ2-2
CDR3 DNA: TGTGCCAGCAGCTTAGTTTCATACATCAACACCGGGGAGCTGTTTTTT
CDR3 protein: CASSLVSYINTGELFF

CDR3 length: 14
D gene: NA
V gene: TRBV18
clone size: once
J gene: TRBJ2-7
CDR3 DNA: TGTGCCAGCTCACCAGGGCTAAACTCCTACGAGCAGTACTTC
CDR3 protein: CASSPGLNSYEQYF

CDR3 length: 12
D gene: NA
V gene: TRBV28
clone size: NA
J gene: TRBJ2-7
CDR3 DNA: TGTGCCAGCAGTTTATCCCTATCCGAGGCGTACTTC
CDR3 protein: CASSLSLSEAYF

CDR3 length: 16
D gene: TRBD2
V gene: TRBV27
clone size: once
J gene: TRBJ2-2
CDR3 DNA: TGTGCCAGCAGTTTATCACTAGCGGGAGGACCCGGGGAGCTGTTTTTT
CDR3 protein: CASSLSLAGGPGELFF

CDR3 length: 13
D gene: NA
V gene: TRBV4-1
clone size: once
J gene: TRBJ2-7
CDR3 DNA: TGCGCCAGCAGCCCCAAGACGGGGAACGAGCAGTACTTC
CDR3 protein: CASSPKTGNEQYF